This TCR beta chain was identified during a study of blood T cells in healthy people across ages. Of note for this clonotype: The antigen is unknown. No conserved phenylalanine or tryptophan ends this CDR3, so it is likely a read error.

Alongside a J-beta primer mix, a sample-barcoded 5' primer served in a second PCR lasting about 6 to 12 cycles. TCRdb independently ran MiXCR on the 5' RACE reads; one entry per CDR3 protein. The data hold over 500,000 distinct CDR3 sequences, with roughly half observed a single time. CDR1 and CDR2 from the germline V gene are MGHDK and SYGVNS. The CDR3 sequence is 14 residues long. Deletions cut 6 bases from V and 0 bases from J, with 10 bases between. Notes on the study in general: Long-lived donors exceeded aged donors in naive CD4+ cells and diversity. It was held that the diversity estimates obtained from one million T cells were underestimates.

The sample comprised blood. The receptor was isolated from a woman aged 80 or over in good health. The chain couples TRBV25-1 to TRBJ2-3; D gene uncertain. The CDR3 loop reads CASRGITSTDTQYS. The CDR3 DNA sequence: TGTGCCAGCAGGGGCATAACTAGCACAGATACGCAGTATTCT.